Sequencing of this TCR beta chain was carried out in a study of CD8+ T cells in alopecia areata. Study results and caveats: Among patients, TCR sharing was less clear than in mice, a difference possibly due in part to HLA diversity in the patient population.

For this clone: Its specificity is not known.

This CDR3 comprises 16 residues. Trimming at V came to 2 bases and at J to 1 base, leaving 4 bases not matched to a gene. Germline assignment: CDR1 GTSNPN and CDR2 SVGIG (reference sequence). RNA, once extracted, was reverse transcribed into cDNA for use as the sequencing template. The table came from immunoSEQ multiplex PCR; TCRdb's copy has only in-frame clones and leaves some out. The sample shows 130,000 to 150,000 clones, roughly 50% of them seen only once. Those with alopecia areata gave lesional scalp punch biopsies and peripheral blood. The rearrangement uses TRBV30 and TRBJ2-2; 10 nucleotides line up with TRBD2. Sequencing was performed on CD4+ T cells sorted from blood. The receptor was derived from a human donor with alopecia areata. CDR3 sequence (DNA): TGTGCCTGGAGTCTGATAGCGGGAGGGAACACCGGGGAGCTGTTTTTT. Translation gives CAWSLIAGGNTGELFF.